This is a list of T cell receptor beta chains from one sample in a study of cytotoxic CD8 clonotypes in ibrutinib-treated CLL. Measured with immunoSEQ multiplex PCR; TCRdb has only the in-frame clones, and not every one. The sample records some 200,000 clones, 60% to 80% being singletons. The sample consisted of PBMCs, taken after 12 months of ibrutinib treatment. These receptors were obtained from a human donor with chronic lymphocytic leukemia. The CDR3 runs from the conserved cysteine through the conserved F or W. A D gene is named only where the DNA matches it firmly. Size values are once, few and many counts, or a class for expanded clones, and some rows have none.

D gene: NA; V gene: TRBV5-1; J gene: TRBJ2-6; clone size: NA; CDR3 protein: CASSLGQTGANVLTF; CDR3 DNA: TGCGCCAGCAGCTTGGGGCAAACTGGGGCCAACGTCCTGACTTTC
D gene: NA; V gene: TRBV25-1; J gene: TRBJ2-7; clone size: NA; CDR3 protein: CASSVTGRIYEQYF; CDR3 DNA: TGTGCCAGCAGTGTGACAGGGAGGATATACGAGCAGTACTTC
D gene: NA; V gene: TRBV30; J gene: TRBJ1-3; clone size: few; CDR3 protein: CAWSKQDATGNTIYF; CDR3 DNA: TGTGCCTGGAGTAAACAGGACGCCACTGGAAACACCATATATTTT
D gene: NA; V gene: TRBV5-1; J gene: TRBJ1-2; clone size: NA; CDR3 protein: CASSFGGIGYGYTF; CDR3 DNA: TGCGCCAGCAGCTTCGGAGGGATCGGCTATGGCTACACCTTC
D gene: NA; V gene: TRBV30; J gene: TRBJ1-2; clone size: NA; CDR3 protein: CAWTPGGGGYVSTF; CDR3 DNA: TGTGCCTGGACCCCCGGGGGTGGAGGCTACGTATCTACCTTC
D gene: NA; V gene: TRBV6-6; J gene: TRBJ2-3; clone size: NA; CDR3 protein: CASNNGPGTQYF; CDR3 DNA: TGTGCCAGCAATAACGGACCCGGAACGCAGTATTTT
D gene: NA; V gene: TRBV11-2; J gene: TRBJ1-1; clone size: NA; CDR3 protein: CASGTSGTRTMNTEAFF; CDR3 DNA: TGTGCCAGCGGAACCTCCGGGACGAGGACTATGAACACTGAAGCTTTCTTT
D gene: NA; V gene: TRBV7-9; J gene: TRBJ1-1; clone size: few; CDR3 protein: CASSLAPTVEAFF; CDR3 DNA: TGTGCCAGCAGCTTAGCCCCTACAGTTGAAGCTTTCTTT
D gene: TRBD1; V gene: TRBV4-1; J gene: TRBJ1-2; clone size: NA; CDR3 protein: CASSRPGQGSLGYTF; CDR3 DNA: TGCGCCAGCAGCCGCCCGGGACAGGGTTCTCTTGGCTACACCTTC
D gene: NA; V gene: TRBV4-1; J gene: TRBJ1-2; clone size: NA; CDR3 protein: CASSQVPEGGRWALF; CDR3 DNA: TGCGCCAGCAGCCAAGTCCCGGAGGGGGGCCGGTGGGCCCTCTTC
D gene: NA; V gene: TRBV4-2; J gene: TRBJ2-1; clone size: NA; CDR3 protein: CASSQAGDQFF; CDR3 DNA: TGTGCCAGCAGCCAAGCGGGCGACCAGTTCTTC
D gene: NA; V gene: TRBV9; J gene: TRBJ2-3; clone size: NA; CDR3 protein: CASSVRGTPDTQYF; CDR3 DNA: TGTGCCAGCAGCGTACGAGGAACCCCAGATACGCAGTATTTT
D gene: NA; V gene: TRBV27; J gene: TRBJ1-2; clone size: NA; CDR3 protein: CASTYWGGYTF; CDR3 DNA: TGTGCCAGCACCTACTGGGGTGGCTACACCTTC
D gene: TRBD1; V gene: TRBV5-1; J gene: TRBJ1-5; clone size: few; CDR3 protein: CASSGGQDNQPQHF; CDR3 DNA: TGCGCCAGCAGCGGGGGACAGGACAATCAGCCCCAGCATTTT
D gene: NA; V gene: TRBV5-6; J gene: TRBJ1-3; clone size: NA; CDR3 protein: CASSRSSSGNTIYF; CDR3 DNA: TGTGCCAGCAGCCGGTCGAGCTCTGGAAACACCATATATTTT
D gene: NA; V gene: TRBV19; J gene: TRBJ1-2; clone size: NA; CDR3 protein: CATRRYNYGYTF; CDR3 DNA: TGTGCCACCCGCAGATATAACTATGGCTACACCTTC
D gene: NA; V gene: TRBV18; J gene: TRBJ1-4; clone size: once; CDR3 protein: CASSPTKTTNEKLFF; CDR3 DNA: TGTGCCAGCTCACCCACCAAGACAACTAATGAAAAACTGTTTTTT
D gene: TRBD1; V gene: TRBV14; J gene: TRBJ1-1; clone size: few; CDR3 protein: CASSPETGGTEAFF; CDR3 DNA: TGTGCCAGCAGCCCCGAGACAGGGGGCACTGAAGCTTTCTTT
D gene: NA; V gene: TRBV30; J gene: TRBJ2-7; clone size: NA; CDR3 protein: CAWSVVYGNEQYF; CDR3 DNA: TGTGCCTGGAGTGTCGTGTATGGGAACGAGCAGTACTTC
D gene: TRBD1; V gene: TRBV5-1; J gene: TRBJ2-7; clone size: few; CDR3 protein: CASSLSGGQGYEQYF; CDR3 DNA: TGCGCCAGCAGCTTGTCCGGAGGACAGGGCTACGAGCAGTACTTC
D gene: NA; V gene: TRBV10-2; J gene: TRBJ1-3; clone size: NA; CDR3 protein: CASEQGGNTIYF; CDR3 DNA: TGCGCCAGCGAACAGGGTGGAAACACCATATATTTT
D gene: NA; V gene: TRBV5-1; J gene: TRBJ2-1; clone size: few; CDR3 protein: CASSWGNSYNEQFF; CDR3 DNA: TGCGCCAGCAGCTGGGGAAACTCCTACAATGAGCAGTTCTTC
D gene: NA; V gene: TRBV5-1; J gene: TRBJ1-2; clone size: once; CDR3 protein: CASSRTDYGYTF; CDR3 DNA: TGCGCCAGCAGCCGGACAGACTATGGCTACACCTTC
D gene: NA; V gene: TRBV25-1; J gene: TRBJ2-2; clone size: once; CDR3 protein: CASSGRPAVGELFF; CDR3 DNA: TGTGCCAGCAGTGGACGCCCCGCGGTCGGGGAGCTGTTTTTT
D gene: NA; V gene: TRBV5-1; J gene: TRBJ2-7; clone size: NA; CDR3 protein: CASSLANSGPQYEQYF; CDR3 DNA: TGCGCCAGCAGCTTGGCGAACTCGGGACCGCAATACGAGCAGTACTTC
D gene: TRBD1; V gene: TRBV30; J gene: TRBJ1-4; clone size: NA; CDR3 protein: CAWGYRQGANEKLFF; CDR3 DNA: TGTGCCTGGGGCTACAGACAGGGGGCAAATGAAAAACTGTTTTTT
D gene: NA; V gene: TRBV28; J gene: TRBJ1-2; clone size: NA; CDR3 protein: CASTLGLLDGYTF; CDR3 DNA: TGTGCCAGCACCTTGGGTCTTCTCGATGGCTACACCTTC
D gene: NA; V gene: TRBV2; J gene: TRBJ1-6; clone size: NA; CDR3 protein: CASSEAQNSPLHF; CDR3 DNA: TGTGCCAGCAGTGAAGCGCAGAATTCACCCCTCCACTTT
D gene: TRBD1; V gene: TRBV6-5; J gene: TRBJ2-1; clone size: NA; CDR3 protein: CASRQGQYNEQFF; CDR3 DNA: TGTGCCAGCAGGCAGGGACAGTACAATGAGCAGTTCTTC
D gene: NA; V gene: TRBV5-1; J gene: TRBJ1-2; clone size: NA; CDR3 protein: CASSLGGLNGYTF; CDR3 DNA: TGCGCCAGCAGCTTAGGAGGGTTGAATGGCTACACCTTC
D gene: NA; V gene: TRBV28; J gene: TRBJ2-3; clone size: NA; CDR3 protein: CASSPIRLPSSTDTQYF; CDR3 DNA: TGTGCCAGCAGTCCAATCCGTCTCCCCTCTAGCACAGATACGCAGTATTTT
D gene: NA; V gene: TRBV5-1; J gene: TRBJ1-3; clone size: few; CDR3 protein: CASSPREGGSGNTIYF; CDR3 DNA: TGCGCCAGCAGCCCCCGAGAAGGCGGCTCTGGAAACACCATATATTTT
D gene: NA; V gene: TRBV6-1; J gene: TRBJ2-2; clone size: few; CDR3 protein: CASREAAGSTGELFF; CDR3 DNA: TGTGCCAGCAGAGAAGCCGCAGGGAGCACCGGGGAGCTGTTTTTT
D gene: NA; V gene: TRBV29-1; J gene: TRBJ2-1; clone size: few; CDR3 protein: CSVRWGYEQFF; CDR3 DNA: TGCAGCGTCCGATGGGGCTATGAGCAGTTCTTC
D gene: NA; V gene: TRBV20-1; J gene: TRBJ2-7; clone size: NA; CDR3 protein: CSASNFGEQYF; CDR3 DNA: TGCAGTGCTAGCAATTTTGGCGAGCAGTACTTC
D gene: NA; V gene: TRBV7-9; J gene: TRBJ1-5; clone size: NA; CDR3 protein: CASSTTGTGQPQHF; CDR3 DNA: TGTGCCAGCAGCACCACAGGGACGGGGCAGCCCCAGCATTTT
D gene: NA; V gene: TRBV6-5; J gene: TRBJ1-5; clone size: once; CDR3 protein: CATGRMGNQPQHF; CDR3 DNA: TGTGCTACGGGCAGGATGGGCAATCAGCCCCAGCATTTT
D gene: NA; V gene: TRBV5-1; J gene: TRBJ1-3; clone size: NA; CDR3 protein: CASSQSHWDSGNTIYF; CDR3 DNA: TGCGCCAGCAGCCAATCACATTGGGACTCTGGAAACACCATATATTTT
D gene: TRBD1; V gene: TRBV28; J gene: TRBJ2-7; clone size: NA; CDR3 protein: CASFPGQVVTYEQYF; CDR3 DNA: TGTGCCAGTTTCCCGGGACAGGTAGTTACCTACGAGCAGTACTTC
D gene: NA; V gene: TRBV5-8; J gene: TRBJ1-1; clone size: NA; CDR3 protein: CASGSRGKNTEAFF; CDR3 DNA: TGTGCCAGCGGCTCCCGGGGGAAGAACACTGAAGCTTTCTTT
D gene: TRBD1; V gene: TRBV30; J gene: TRBJ2-7; clone size: NA; CDR3 protein: CAWSTGSYEQYF; CDR3 DNA: TGTGCCTGGTCGACAGGGAGCTACGAGCAGTACTTC
D gene: TRBD1; V gene: TRBV18; J gene: TRBJ2-7; clone size: NA; CDR3 protein: CASSPDRASYEQYF; CDR3 DNA: TGTGCCAGCTCCCCCGACAGGGCTTCCTACGAGCAGTACTTC
D gene: TRBD1; V gene: TRBV7-9; J gene: TRBJ2-2; clone size: NA; CDR3 protein: CASSLRQGRTGELFF; CDR3 DNA: TGTGCCAGCAGCTTGCGACAGGGGAGGACCGGGGAGCTGTTTTTT
D gene: TRBD2; V gene: TRBV9; J gene: TRBJ2-3; clone size: few; CDR3 protein: CASSALGTSGKDTQYF; CDR3 DNA: TGTGCCAGCAGCGCTCTCGGGACTAGCGGTAAAGATACGCAGTATTTT
D gene: NA; V gene: TRBV5-1; J gene: TRBJ2-5; clone size: NA; CDR3 protein: CASSFNSISETQYF; CDR3 DNA: TGCGCCAGCAGCTTCAATTCGATCTCGGAGACCCAGTACTTC
D gene: NA; V gene: TRBV19; J gene: TRBJ1-5; clone size: NA; CDR3 protein: CASSIARSNQPQHF; CDR3 DNA: TGTGCCAGTAGTATCGCCCGTTCCAATCAGCCCCAGCATTTT
D gene: NA; V gene: TRBV7-2; J gene: TRBJ2-1; clone size: NA; CDR3 protein: CASSPPLAPLGQNEQFF; CDR3 DNA: TGTGCCAGCAGCCCCCCCCTAGCGCCTCTCGGTCAGAATGAGCAGTTCTTC
D gene: NA; V gene: TRBV7-2; J gene: TRBJ1-1; clone size: once; CDR3 protein: CASSLSGVEVAEAFF; CDR3 DNA: TGTGCCAGCAGCTTATCGGGGGTTGAGGTGGCTGAAGCTTTCTTT
D gene: NA; V gene: TRBV30; J gene: TRBJ1-1; clone size: few; CDR3 protein: CAWSGTPKEAFF; CDR3 DNA: TGTGCCTGGAGTGGGACCCCCAAGGAAGCTTTCTTT
D gene: NA; V gene: TRBV29-1; J gene: TRBJ1-5; clone size: few; CDR3 protein: CSVADTSNQPQHF; CDR3 DNA: TGCAGCGTTGCGGACACTAGCAATCAGCCCCAGCATTTT